Here is one T cell receptor beta chain with its context. This specimen belongs to a study of blood T cell repertoires in COVID-19. Study-level background: The study drew acute and convalescent COVID-19 samples from the United States, Italy and Spain. Sample material is recorded as cDNA or gDNA derived from T cells, B-cell-depleted T cells, or PBMCs.

The CDR3 runs to 16 residues. The V end was cut by 4 bases, the J end by 0 bases, with 15 bases between. CDR1 LGHDT and CDR2 YNNKEL come from the germline V gene (reference sequence). Assay: immunoSEQ multiplex PCR; the TCRdb copy retains only in-frame clones and omits some. The sample has over 100,000 clones; 60% to 75% are singletons. The genes are TRBV3-1 (or the pseudogene TRBV3-2) and TRBJ1-1; D unresolved. Sample: peripheral blood. The receptor was derived from a woman aged 70-85 years with acute or convalescent COVID-19. The CDR3 loop is CASSRGLSRMNTEAFF. The DNA for the CDR3 is TGTGCCAGCAGCCGAGGACTTTCCCGTATGAACACTGAAGCTTTCTTT.